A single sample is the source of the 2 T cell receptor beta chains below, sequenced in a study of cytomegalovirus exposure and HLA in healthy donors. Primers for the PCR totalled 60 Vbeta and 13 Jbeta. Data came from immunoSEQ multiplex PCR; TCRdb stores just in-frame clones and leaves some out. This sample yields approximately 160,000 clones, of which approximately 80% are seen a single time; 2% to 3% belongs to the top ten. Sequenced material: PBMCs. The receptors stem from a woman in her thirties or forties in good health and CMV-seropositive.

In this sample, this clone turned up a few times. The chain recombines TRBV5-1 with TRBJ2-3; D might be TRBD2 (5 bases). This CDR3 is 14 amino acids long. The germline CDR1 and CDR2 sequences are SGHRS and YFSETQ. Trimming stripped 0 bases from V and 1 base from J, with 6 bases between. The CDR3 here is CASSLGTRTDTQYF. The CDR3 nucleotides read TGCGCCAGCAGCTTGGGGACTCGCACAGATACGCAGTATTTT.

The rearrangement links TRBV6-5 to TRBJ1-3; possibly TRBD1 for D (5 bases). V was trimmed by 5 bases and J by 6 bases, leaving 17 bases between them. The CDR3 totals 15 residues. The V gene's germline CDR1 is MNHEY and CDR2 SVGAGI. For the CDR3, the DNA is TGTGCCAGCAGTCGGGCAGGGTTTGCTGAAAACACCATATATTTT. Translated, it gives CASSRAGFAENTIYF.